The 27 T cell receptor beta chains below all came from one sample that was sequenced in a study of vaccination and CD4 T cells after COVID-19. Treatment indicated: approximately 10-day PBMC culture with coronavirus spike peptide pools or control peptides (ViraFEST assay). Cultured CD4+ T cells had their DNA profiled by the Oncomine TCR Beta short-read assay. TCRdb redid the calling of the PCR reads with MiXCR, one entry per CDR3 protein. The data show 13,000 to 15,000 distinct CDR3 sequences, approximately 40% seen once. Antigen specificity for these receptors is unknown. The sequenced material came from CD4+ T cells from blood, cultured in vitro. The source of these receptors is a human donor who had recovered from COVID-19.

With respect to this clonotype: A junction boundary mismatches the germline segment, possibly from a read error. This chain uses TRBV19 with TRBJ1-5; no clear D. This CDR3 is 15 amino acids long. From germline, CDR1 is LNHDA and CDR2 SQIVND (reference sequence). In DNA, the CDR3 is TGTGCCAGTACTCGAGGTCCCAGGAGCAACCAGCCCCAGCATTTT. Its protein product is CASTRGPRSNQPQHF.

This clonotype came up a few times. The CDR3 sequence: CASSLRLAGLQETQYF. The CDR3 coding sequence is TGTGCCAGCAGCCTAAGACTAGCGGGGCTCCAAGAGACCCAGTACTTC. The chain uses TRBV2 and TRBJ2-5, with 11 bases fitting TRBD2. After removal of 6 bases from V and 1 base from J, the junction contained 7 bases not matched to a gene. The V gene's germline CDR1 is SNHLY and CDR2 FYNNEI. CDR3 size: 16 residues.

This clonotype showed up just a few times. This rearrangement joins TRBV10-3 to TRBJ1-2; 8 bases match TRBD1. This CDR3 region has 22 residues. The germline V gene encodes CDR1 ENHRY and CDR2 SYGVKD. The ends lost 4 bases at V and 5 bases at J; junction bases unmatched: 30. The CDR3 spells CAISARSGAGGVRSQTVYGYTF. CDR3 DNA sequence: TGTGCCATCAGTGCGCGGTCGGGGGCAGGGGGCGTAAGAAGCCAAACTGTATATGGCTACACCTTC.

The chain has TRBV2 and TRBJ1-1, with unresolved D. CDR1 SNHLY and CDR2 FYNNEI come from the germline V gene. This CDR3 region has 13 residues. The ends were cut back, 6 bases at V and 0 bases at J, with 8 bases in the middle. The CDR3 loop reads CASRAFMNTEAFF. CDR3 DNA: TGTGCCAGCAGGGCCTTCATGAACACTGAAGCTTTCTTT.

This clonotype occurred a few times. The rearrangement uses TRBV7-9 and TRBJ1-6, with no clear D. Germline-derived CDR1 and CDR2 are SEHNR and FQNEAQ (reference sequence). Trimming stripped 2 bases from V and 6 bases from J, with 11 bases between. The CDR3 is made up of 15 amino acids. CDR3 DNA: TGTGCCAGCAGCTTAACTCAGCAGTTTAATTCACCCCTCCACTTT. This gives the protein CASSLTQQFNSPLHF. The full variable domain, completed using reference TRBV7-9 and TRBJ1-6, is DTGVSQNPRHKITKRGQNVTFRCDPISEHNRLYWYRQTLGQGPEFLTYFQNEAQLEKSRLLSDRFSAERPKGSFSTLEIQRTEQGDSAMYLCASSLTQQFNSPLHFGNGTRLTVT.

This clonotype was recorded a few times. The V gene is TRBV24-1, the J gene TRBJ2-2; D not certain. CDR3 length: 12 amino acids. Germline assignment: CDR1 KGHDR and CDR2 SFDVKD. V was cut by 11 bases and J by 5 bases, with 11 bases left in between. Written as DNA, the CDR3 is TGTGCCAGTGGTTCGCAGACCGGGGAGCTGTTTTTT. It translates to CASGSQTGELFF.

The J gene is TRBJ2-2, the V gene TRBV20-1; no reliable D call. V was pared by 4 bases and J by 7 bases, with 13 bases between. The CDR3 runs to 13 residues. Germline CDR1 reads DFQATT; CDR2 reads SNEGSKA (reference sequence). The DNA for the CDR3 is TGCAGTGCTATTGAAAATGGGGTCGGGGAGCTGTTTTTT. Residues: CSAIENGVGELFF.

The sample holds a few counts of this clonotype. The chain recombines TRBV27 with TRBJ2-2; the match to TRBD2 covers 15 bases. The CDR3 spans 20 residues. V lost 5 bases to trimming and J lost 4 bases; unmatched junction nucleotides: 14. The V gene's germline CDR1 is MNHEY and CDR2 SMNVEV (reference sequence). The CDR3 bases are TGTGCCAGCAGTCTCCCCCCGGGACTAGCGGGAGGTCGTACCACCGGGGAGCTGTTTTTT. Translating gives CASSLPPGLAGGRTTGELFF.

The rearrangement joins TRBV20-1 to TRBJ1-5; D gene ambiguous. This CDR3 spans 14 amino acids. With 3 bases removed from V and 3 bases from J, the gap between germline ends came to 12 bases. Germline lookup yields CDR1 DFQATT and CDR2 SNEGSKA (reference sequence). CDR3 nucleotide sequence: TGCAGTGCTAGGGTAACAGACTTCAATCAGCCCCAGCATTTT. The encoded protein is CSARVTDFNQPQHF.

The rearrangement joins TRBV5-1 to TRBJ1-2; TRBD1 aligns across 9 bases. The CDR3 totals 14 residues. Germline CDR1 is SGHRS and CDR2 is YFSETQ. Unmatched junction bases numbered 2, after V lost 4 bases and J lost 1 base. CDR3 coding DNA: TGCGCCAGCAGCCCGACAGGGGGTAACTATGGCTACACCTTC. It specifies CASSPTGGNYGYTF.

CDR3 in DNA: TGTGCCAGCAGTTTATATTCCCGGGACACTAACACTGAAGCTTTCTTT. This gives the protein CASSLYSRDTNTEAFF. The chain carries TRBV27 and TRBJ1-1; perhaps TRBD1 as D (6 bases). CDR3 size: 16 residues. The germline gives CDR1 MNHEY, CDR2 SMNVEV (reference sequence). Deletions cut 1 base from V and 2 bases from J, with 14 bases between.

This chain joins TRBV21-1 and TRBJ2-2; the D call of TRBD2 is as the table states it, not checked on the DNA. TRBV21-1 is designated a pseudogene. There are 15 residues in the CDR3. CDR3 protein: CASSKGGWDTGELFF. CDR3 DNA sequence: TGTGCCAGCAGCAAAGGAGGGTGGGACACCGGGGAGCTGTTTTTT.

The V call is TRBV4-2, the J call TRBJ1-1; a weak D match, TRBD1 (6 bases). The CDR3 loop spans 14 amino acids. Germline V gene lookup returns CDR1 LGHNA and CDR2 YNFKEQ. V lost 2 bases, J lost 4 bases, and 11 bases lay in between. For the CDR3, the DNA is TGTGCCAGCAGCCAACTTAGACAGGCCACTGAAGCTTTCTTT. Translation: CASSQLRQATEAFF.

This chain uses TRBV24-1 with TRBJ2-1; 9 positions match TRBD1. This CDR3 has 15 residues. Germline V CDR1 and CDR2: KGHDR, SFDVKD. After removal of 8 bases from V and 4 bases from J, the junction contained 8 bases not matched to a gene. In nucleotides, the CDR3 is TGTGCCACCACTGGGGTGGACAGGGGTTACAATGAGCAGTTCTTC. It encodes CATTGVDRGYNEQFF.

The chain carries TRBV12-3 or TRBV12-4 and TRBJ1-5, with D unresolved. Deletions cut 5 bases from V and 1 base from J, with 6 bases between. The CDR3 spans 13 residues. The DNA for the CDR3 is TGTGCCAGCAGTGGAAGGAGCAATCAGCCCCAGCATTTT. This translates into CASSGRSNQPQHF.

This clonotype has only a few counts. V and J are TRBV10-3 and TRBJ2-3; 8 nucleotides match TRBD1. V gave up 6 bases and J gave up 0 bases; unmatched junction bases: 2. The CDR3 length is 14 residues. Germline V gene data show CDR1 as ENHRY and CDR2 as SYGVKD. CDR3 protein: CAIRRTGSTDTQYF. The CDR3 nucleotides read TGTGCCATCAGGAGGACAGGGAGCACAGATACGCAGTATTTT.

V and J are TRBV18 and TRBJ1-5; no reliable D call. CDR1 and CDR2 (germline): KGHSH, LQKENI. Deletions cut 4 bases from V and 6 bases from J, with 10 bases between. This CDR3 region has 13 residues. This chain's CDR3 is CASSRQGGQPQHF. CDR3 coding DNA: TGTGCCAGCTCACGACAAGGTGGTCAGCCCCAGCATTTT. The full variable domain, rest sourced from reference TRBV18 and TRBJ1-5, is NAGVMQNPRHLVRRRGQEARLRCSPMKGHSHVYWYRQLPEEGLKFMVYLQKENIIDESGMPKERFSAEFPKEGPSILRIQQVVRGDSAAYFCASSRQGGQPQHFGDGTRLSIL.

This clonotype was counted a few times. CDR3 in amino acids: CAISSSWSLRGNEQFF. The CDR3 bases are TGTGCCATCAGCTCTTCCTGGAGCCTAAGGGGGAATGAGCAGTTCTTC. This chain connects TRBV6-1 to TRBJ2-1; maybe TRBD1 (6 bases). CDR3 length: 16 amino acids. Germline CDR1 reads MNHNS; CDR2 reads SASEGT. Deletions cut 10 bases from V and 7 bases from J, with 26 bases between.

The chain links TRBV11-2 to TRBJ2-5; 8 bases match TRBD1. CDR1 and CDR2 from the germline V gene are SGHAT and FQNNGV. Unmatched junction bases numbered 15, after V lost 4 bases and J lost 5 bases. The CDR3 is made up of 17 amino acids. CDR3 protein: CASSSDHRTGFDETQYF. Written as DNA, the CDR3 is TGTGCCAGCAGCTCCGACCACCGGACAGGGTTTGATGAGACCCAGTACTTC.

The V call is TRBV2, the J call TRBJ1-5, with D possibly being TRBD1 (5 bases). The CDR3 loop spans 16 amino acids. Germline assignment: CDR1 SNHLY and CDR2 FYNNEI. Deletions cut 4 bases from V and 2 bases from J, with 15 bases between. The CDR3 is CASSATIPRGNQPQHF. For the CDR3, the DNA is TGTGCCAGCAGTGCGACCATCCCCAGGGGCAATCAGCCCCAGCATTTT.

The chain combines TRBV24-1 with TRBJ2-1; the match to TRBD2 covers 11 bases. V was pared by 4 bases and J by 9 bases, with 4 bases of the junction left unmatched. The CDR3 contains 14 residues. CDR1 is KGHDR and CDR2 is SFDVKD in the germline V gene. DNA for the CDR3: TGTGCCACCAGTGAGGGACTAGCGGCAGGTGAGCAGTTCTTC. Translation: CATSEGLAAGEQFF.

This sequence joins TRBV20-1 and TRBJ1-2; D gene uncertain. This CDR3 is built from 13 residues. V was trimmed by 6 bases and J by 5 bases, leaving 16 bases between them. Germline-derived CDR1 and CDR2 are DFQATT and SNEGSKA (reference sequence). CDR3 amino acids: CSASTGKNYGYTF. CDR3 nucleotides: TGCAGTGCCAGCACCGGGAAAAATTATGGCTACACCTTC.

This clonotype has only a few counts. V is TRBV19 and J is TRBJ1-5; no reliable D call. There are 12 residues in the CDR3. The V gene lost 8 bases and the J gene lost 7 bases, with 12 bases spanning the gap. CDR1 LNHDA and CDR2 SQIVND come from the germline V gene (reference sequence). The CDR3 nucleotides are TGTGCCAGTGATTCGGGTGCGCAGCCCCAGCATTTT. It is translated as CASDSGAQPQHF.

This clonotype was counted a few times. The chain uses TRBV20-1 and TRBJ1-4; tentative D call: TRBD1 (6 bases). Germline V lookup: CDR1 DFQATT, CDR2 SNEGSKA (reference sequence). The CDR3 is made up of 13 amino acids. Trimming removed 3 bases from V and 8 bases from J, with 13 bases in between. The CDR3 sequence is CSASSRGGEKLFF. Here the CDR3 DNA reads TGCAGTGCTAGTTCCAGGGGCGGGGAAAAACTGTTTTTT.

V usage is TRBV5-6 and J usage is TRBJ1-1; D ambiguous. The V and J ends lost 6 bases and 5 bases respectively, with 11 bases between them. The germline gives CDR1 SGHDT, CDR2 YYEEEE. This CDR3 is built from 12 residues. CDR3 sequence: CASTYGWTEAFF. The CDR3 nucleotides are TGTGCCAGCACCTACGGGTGGACTGAAGCTTTCTTT. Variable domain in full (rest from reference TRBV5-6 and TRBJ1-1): DAGVTQSPTHLIKTRGQQVTLRCSPKSGHDTVSWYQQALGQGPQFIFQYYEEEERQRGNFPDRFSGHQFPNYSSELNVNALLLGDSALYLCASTYGWTEAFFGQGTRLTVV.

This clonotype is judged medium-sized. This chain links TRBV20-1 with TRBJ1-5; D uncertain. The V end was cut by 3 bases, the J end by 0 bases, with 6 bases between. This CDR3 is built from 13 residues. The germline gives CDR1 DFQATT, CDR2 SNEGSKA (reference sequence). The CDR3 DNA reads TGCAGTGCTAGGGCGAATAGCAATCAGCCCCAGCATTTT. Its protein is CSARANSNQPQHF.

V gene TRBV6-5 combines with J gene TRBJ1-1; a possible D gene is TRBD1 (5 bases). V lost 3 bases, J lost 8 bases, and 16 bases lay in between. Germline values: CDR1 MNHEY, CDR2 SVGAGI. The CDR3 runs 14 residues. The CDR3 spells CASSYDTGGGEAFF. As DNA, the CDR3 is TGTGCCAGCAGTTATGACACCGGGGGGGGGGAAGCTTTCTTT.